A single sample is the source of the 11 T cell receptor beta chains below, sequenced in a study of blood T cell repertoires in COVID-19 (dated by TCRdb to 2020 to 2021). The protocol used for the library was the immunoSEQ multiplex PCR assay. TCRdb's version of the immuneACCESS table is confined to in-frame rearrangements and falls short of the full clone set. An unresolved V gene accounts for under half of the shortfall where checked; the remainder is of unknown origin. A total of around 300,000 clones appear in this sample, about nine tenths of them only once. 3% of the sample rests with the top ten. The sequenced sample consisted of peripheral blood. The source is a woman in her twenties or thirties with active or convalescent COVID-19.

The chain combines TRBV7-2 with TRBJ2-5, with TRBD2 matching over 9 bases. The length of the CDR3 is 15 residues. From germline, CDR1 is SGHTA and CDR2 FQGNSA. Germline trimming cut 2 bases from V and 5 bases from J; bases unmatched to any gene: 6. CDR3 DNA sequence: TGTGCCAGCAGCTTACGCGGGGGGGCCGACGAGACCCAGTACTTC. This gives the protein CASSLRGGADETQYF.

The rearrangement joins TRBV7-3 to TRBJ2-5; D is perhaps TRBD2 (6 bases). This CDR3 region has 13 residues. Germline values: CDR1 SGHTA, CDR2 FQGTGA. Deletions cut 5 bases from V and 1 base from J, with 8 bases between. The CDR3 sequence is CASSRGSQETQYF. CDR3 nucleotides: TGTGCCAGCAGCCGGGGGAGCCAAGAGACCCAGTACTTC.

This clone was counted only a few times. The chain joins TRBV19 to TRBJ1-1; D possibly corresponds to TRBD1 (5 bases). Germline V CDR1 and CDR2: LNHDA, SQIVND (reference sequence). Trimming cost V 5 bases and J 0 bases, with 13 bases left between them. This CDR3 is 15 amino acids long. CDR3 DNA: TGTGCCAGTAGTTCAGAGACAGCCCTGAACACTGAAGCTTTCTTT. Its translation: CASSSETALNTEAFF.

V and J are TRBV19 and TRBJ2-4; a weak D match, TRBD1 (6 bases). The ends were cut back, 2 bases at V and 0 bases at J, with 17 bases in the middle. This CDR3 region has 18 residues. Per germline, CDR1 LNHDA and CDR2 SQIVND (reference sequence). CDR3 nucleotides: TGTGCCAGTAGTATACCTGGGGGCGGTAAACTAGCCAAAAACATTCAGTACTTC. Translating gives CASSIPGGGKLAKNIQYF.

The chain joins TRBV3-1 (or the pseudogene TRBV3-2) to TRBJ2-5; 13 bases fit TRBD2. CDR3 size: 18 residues. Trimming took 0 bases from V and 4 from J; bases not matched to a gene: 8. CDR1 is LGHDT, CDR2 YNNKEL, per germline (reference sequence). The DNA of the CDR3 is TGTGCCAGCAGCCAAGATCGGGGACTAGCGGGACAAACAGAGACCCAGTACTTC. Translated, it gives CASSQDRGLAGQTETQYF.

This clone was recorded only once. The CDR3 coding sequence is TGTGCCAGCAGTCCCCTGCAGGGCAAAGGGGGAGGCTACACCTTC. This gives the protein CASSPLQGKGGGYTF. The genes are TRBV27 and TRBJ1-2; D is perhaps TRBD1 (6 bases). Trimming removed 5 bases at V and 8 bases at J, with 21 bases between. This CDR3 has 15 amino acids. Germline V gene lookup returns CDR1 MNHEY and CDR2 SMNVEV (reference sequence).

The chain recombines TRBV5-6 with TRBJ2-3; the D gene is possibly TRBD2 (6 bases). V was cut by 3 bases and J by 0 bases, with 14 bases left in between. Germline V lookup: CDR1 SGHDT, CDR2 YYEEEE. The CDR3 consists of 16 residues. This CDR3 is CASSYFEGRSTDTQYF. The CDR3 coding sequence is TGTGCCAGCAGCTATTTTGAGGGGAGGAGCACAGATACGCAGTATTTT.

The chain recombines TRBV28 with TRBJ1-6; TRBD1 agrees at 7 bases. This CDR3 contains 16 residues. The junction had 7 bases not matched to a gene; V was cut back by 5 bases and J by 3 bases. Per the germline V gene, CDR1 is MDHEN and CDR2 is SYDVKM. The CDR3 nucleotides are TGTGCCAGCAGTCTTAGGACAGGACACTATAATTCACCCCTCCACTTT. Translation: CASSLRTGHYNSPLHF.

The chain recombines TRBV7-9 with TRBJ1-2; weak D call: TRBD1 (6 bases). Trimming took off 1 base at V and 5 bases at J, with 17 bases between the two ends. CDR1 and CDR2 (germline): SEHNR, FQNEAQ (reference sequence). The CDR3 covers 16 residues. CDR3: CASSLGGAGEKYGYTF. Here the CDR3 DNA reads TGTGCCAGCAGCTTAGGAGGGGCAGGGGAGAAGTATGGCTACACCTTC.

The V call is TRBV5-1, the J call TRBJ1-2; 7 bases agree with TRBD1. Trimming cost V 3 bases and J 7 bases; bases outside gene matches: 15. CDR1 SGHRS and CDR2 YFSETQ come from the germline V gene. This CDR3 comprises 16 residues. CDR3 bases: TGCGCCAGCAGCTCAGATACCGACAGGGCTTCACGTGGCTACACCTTC. This sequence encodes CASSSDTDRASRGYTF.

V and J are TRBV27 and TRBJ2-5; the match to TRBD1 covers 9 bases. There are 16 residues in the CDR3. Germline CDR1 MNHEY, CDR2 SMNVEV (reference sequence). Trimming cost V 2 bases and J 2 bases; bases outside gene matches: 6. The CDR3: CASSLTGQGPQETQYF. The CDR3 DNA is TGTGCCAGCAGTTTAACGGGACAGGGACCTCAAGAGACCCAGTACTTC.